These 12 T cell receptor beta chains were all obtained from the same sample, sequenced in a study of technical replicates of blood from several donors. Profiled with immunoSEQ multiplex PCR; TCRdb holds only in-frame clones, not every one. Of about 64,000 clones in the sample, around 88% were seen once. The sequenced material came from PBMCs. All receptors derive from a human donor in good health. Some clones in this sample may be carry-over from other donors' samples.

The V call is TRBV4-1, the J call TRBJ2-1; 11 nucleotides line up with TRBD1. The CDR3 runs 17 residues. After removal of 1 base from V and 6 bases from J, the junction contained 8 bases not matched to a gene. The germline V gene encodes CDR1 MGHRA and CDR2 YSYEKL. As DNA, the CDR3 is TGCGCCAGCAGCCAAGGTTTAGCGGGACAGGGGGTCAATGAGCAGTTCTTC. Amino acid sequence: CASSQGLAGQGVNEQFF.

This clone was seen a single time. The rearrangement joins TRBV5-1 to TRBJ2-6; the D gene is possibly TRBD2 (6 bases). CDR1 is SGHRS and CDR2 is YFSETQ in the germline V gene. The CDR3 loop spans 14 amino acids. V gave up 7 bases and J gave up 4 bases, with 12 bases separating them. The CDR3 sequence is CASAGQRGANVLTF. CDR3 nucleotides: TGCGCCAGCGCGGGGCAAAGAGGGGCCAACGTCCTGACTTTC.

The CDR3 DNA reads as TGTGCCAGTAGTGCTCGGGACAGGGAATGGCGCTACACCTTC. This encodes CASSARDREWRYTF. The chain uses TRBV19 and TRBJ1-2; TRBD1 aligns across 9 bases. CDR1 and CDR2 (germline): LNHDA, SQIVND (reference sequence). Trimming at V came to 5 bases and at J to 9 bases, leaving 10 bases not matched to a gene. This CDR3 region has 14 residues. Combining the CDR3 with reference TRBV19 and TRBJ1-2 gives the whole variable domain DGGITQSPKYLFRKEGQNVTLSCEQNLNHDAMYWYRQDPGQGLRLIYYSQIVNDFQKGDIAEGYSVSREKKESFPLTVTSAQKNPTAFYLCASSARDREWRYTFGSGTRLTVV.

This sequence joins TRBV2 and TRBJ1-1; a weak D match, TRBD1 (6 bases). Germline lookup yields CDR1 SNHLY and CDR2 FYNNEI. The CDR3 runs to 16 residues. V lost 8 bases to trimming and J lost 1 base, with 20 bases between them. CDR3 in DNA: TGTGCCAGCCTCAGGGGAAGAGACAGACCGAACACTGAAGCTTTCTTT. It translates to CASLRGRDRPNTEAFF.

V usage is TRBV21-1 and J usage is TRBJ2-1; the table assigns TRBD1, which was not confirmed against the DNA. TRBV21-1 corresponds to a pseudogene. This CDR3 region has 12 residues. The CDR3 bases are TGTGCCAGCTTTCGACAGTACAATGAGCAGTTCTTC. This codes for CASFRQYNEQFF.

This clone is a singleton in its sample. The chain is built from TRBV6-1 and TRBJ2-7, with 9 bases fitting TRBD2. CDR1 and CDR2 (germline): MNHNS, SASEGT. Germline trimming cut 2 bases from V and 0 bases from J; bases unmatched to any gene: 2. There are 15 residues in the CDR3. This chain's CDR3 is CASSELAGSSYEQYF. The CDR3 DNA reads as TGTGCCAGCAGTGAACTAGCGGGGAGCTCCTACGAGCAGTACTTC.

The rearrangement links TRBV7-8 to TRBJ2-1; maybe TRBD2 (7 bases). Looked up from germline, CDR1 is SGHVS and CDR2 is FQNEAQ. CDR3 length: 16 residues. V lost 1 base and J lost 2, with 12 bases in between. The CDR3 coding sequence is TGTGCCAGCAGCTTAGGGGGGGGCGGCACCTACAATGAGCAGTTCTTC. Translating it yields CASSLGGGGTYNEQFF.

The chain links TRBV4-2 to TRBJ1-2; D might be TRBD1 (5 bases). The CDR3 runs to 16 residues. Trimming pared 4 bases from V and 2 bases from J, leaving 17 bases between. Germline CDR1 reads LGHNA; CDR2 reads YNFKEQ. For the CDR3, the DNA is TGTGCCAGCAGCCCGCTCGACGGGCAGGGCAACTATGGCTACACCTTC. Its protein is CASSPLDGQGNYGYTF.

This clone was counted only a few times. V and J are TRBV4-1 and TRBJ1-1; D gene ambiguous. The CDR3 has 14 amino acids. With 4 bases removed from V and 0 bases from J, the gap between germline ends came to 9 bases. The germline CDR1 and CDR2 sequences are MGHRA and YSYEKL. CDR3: CASSPTSLNTEAFF. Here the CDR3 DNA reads TGCGCCAGCAGCCCCACCAGTTTGAACACTGAAGCTTTCTTT.

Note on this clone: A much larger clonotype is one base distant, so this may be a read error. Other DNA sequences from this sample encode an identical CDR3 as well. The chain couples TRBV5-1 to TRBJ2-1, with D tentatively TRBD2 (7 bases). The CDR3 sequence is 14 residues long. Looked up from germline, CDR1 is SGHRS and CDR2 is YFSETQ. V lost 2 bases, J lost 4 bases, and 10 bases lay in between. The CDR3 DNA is TGCGCCAGCAGCTTAGGGGGGGGGTACAATGAGCAGTTCTTC. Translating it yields CASSLGGGYNEQFF.

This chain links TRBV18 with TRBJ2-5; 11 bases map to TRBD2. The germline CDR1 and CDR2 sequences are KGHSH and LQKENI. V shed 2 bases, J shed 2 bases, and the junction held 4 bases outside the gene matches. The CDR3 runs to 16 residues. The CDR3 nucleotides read TGTGCCAGCTCACCAAGGCTAGCGGGGGGACAAGAGACCCAGTACTTC. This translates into CASSPRLAGGQETQYF.

In DNA form, the CDR3 reads TGCGCCAGCACGCTAAGGGGGGGGGATACGCAGTATTTT. Its translation is CASTLRGGDTQYF. This rearrangement joins TRBV5-1 to TRBJ2-3; maybe TRBD2 (7 bases). The CDR3 has 13 residues. V shed 6 bases and J shed 6 bases, with 14 bases lying between them. Germline assignment: CDR1 SGHRS and CDR2 YFSETQ. Combining the CDR3 with reference TRBV5-1 and TRBJ2-3 gives the whole variable domain KAGVTQTPRYLIKTRGQQVTLSCSPISGHRSVSWYQQTPGQGLQFLFEYFSETQRNKGNFPGRFSGRQFSNSRSEMNVSTLELGDSALYLCASTLRGGDTQYFGPGTRLTVL.